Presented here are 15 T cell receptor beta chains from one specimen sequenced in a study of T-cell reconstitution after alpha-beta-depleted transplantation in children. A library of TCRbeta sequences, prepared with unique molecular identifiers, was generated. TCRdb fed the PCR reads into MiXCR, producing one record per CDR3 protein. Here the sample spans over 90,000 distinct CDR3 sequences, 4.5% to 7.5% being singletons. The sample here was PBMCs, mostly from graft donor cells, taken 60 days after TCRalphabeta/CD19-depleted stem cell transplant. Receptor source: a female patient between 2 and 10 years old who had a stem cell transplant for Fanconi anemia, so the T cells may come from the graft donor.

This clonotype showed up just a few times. This CDR3 is CATSRPTGDEQYF. The CDR3 DNA reads TGTGCCACCAGCAGACCCACAGGGGACGAGCAGTACTTC. The gene calls are TRBV15 and TRBJ2-7; 7 bases agree with TRBD1. The CDR3 runs 13 residues. Losses at the gene ends were 2 bases for V and 5 bases for J; bases not matched to a gene: 3. Germline V lookup: CDR1 LNHNV, CDR2 YYDKDF (reference sequence).

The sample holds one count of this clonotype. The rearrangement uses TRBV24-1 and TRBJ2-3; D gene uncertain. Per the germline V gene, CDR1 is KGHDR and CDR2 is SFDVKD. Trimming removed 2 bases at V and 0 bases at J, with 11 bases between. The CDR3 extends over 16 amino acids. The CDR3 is CATSDSRAYSTDTQYF. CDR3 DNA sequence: TGTGCCACCAGTGATTCCCGGGCTTATAGCACAGATACGCAGTATTTT.

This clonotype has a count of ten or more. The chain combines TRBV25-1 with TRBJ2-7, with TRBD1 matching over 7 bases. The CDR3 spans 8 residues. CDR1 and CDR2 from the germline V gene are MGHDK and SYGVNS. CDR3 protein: CASSFTGV. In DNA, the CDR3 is TGTGCCAGCAGTTTCACAGGGGTT.

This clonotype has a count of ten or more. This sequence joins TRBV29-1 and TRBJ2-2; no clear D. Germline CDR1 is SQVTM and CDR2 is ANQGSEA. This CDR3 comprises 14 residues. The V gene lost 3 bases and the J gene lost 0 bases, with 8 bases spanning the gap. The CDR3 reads CSVERRSNTGELFF. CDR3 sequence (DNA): TGCAGCGTTGAGAGGCGGTCGAACACCGGGGAGCTGTTTTTT.

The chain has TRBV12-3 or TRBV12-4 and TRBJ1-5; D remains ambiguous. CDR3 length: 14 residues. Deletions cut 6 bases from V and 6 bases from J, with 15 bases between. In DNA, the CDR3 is TGTGCCAGCAGAGGTCGGGTTTATGGTCAGCCCCAGCATTTT. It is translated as CASRGRVYGQPQHF.

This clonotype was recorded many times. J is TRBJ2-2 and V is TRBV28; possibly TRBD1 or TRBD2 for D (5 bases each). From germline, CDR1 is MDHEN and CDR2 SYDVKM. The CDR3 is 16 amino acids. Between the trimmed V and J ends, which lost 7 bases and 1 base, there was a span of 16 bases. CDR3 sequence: CASNLEPGRNTGELFF. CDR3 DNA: TGTGCCAGCAATTTGGAACCGGGACGGAACACCGGGGAGCTGTTTTTT.

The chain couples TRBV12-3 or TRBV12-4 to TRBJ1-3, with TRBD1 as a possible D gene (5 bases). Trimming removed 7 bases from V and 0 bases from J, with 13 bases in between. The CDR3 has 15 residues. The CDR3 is CASTQTVLSGNTIYF. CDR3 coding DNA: TGTGCCAGCACCCAGACAGTCCTCTCTGGAAACACCATATATTTT.

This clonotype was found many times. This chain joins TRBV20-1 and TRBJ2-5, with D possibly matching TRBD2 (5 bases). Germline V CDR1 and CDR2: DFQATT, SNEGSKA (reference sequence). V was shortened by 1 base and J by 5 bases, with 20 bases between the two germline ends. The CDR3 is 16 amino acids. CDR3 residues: CSARGAGPTSWETQYF. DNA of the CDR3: TGCAGTGCTAGAGGGGCCGGACCTACTAGTTGGGAGACCCAGTACTTC.

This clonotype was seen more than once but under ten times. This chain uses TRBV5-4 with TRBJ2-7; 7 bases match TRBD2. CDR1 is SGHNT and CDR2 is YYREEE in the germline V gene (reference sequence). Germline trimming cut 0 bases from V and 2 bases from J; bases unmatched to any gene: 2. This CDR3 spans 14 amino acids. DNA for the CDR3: TGTGCCAGCAGCTTGGAAGGACTAGCCTACGAGCAGTACTTC. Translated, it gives CASSLEGLAYEQYF.

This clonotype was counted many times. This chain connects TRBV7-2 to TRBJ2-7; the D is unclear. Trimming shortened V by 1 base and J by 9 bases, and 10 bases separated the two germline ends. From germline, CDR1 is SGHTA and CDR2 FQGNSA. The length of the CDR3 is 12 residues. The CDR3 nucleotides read TGTGCCAGCAGCTTAGATGAGCTGGTGCAGTACTTC. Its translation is CASSLDELVQYF.

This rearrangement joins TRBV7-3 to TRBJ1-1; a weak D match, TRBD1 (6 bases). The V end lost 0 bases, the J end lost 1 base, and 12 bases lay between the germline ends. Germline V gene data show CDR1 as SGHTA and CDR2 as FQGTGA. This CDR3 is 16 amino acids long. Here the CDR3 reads CASSLTHRASNTEAFF. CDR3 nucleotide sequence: TGTGCCAGCAGCTTAACCCACAGGGCCTCGAACACTGAAGCTTTCTTT.

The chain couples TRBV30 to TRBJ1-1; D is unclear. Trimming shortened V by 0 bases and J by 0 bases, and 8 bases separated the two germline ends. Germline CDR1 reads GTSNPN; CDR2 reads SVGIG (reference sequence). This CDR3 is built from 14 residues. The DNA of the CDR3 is TGTGCCTGGAGTGTACGAAGAGTGAACACTGAAGCTTTCTTT. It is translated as CAWSVRRVNTEAFF.

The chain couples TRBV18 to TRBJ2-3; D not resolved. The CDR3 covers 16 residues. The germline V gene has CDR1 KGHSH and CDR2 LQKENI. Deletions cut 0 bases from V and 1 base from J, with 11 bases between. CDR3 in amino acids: CASSPPRSPGTDTQYF. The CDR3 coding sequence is TGTGCCAGCTCACCACCGCGGTCTCCCGGCACAGATACGCAGTATTTT.

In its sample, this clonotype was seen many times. The CDR3 spells CASSVGVRDRGYNEQFF. The CDR3 DNA reads as TGTGCCAGCAGCGTAGGTGTTCGGGACAGGGGCTACAATGAGCAGTTCTTC. This chain uses TRBV9 with TRBJ2-1; TRBD1 aligns across 10 bases. With V trimmed by 0 bases and J by 3 bases, 6 bases remained unmatched. This CDR3 is 17 amino acids long. CDR1 is SGDLS and CDR2 is YYNGEE in the germline V gene.

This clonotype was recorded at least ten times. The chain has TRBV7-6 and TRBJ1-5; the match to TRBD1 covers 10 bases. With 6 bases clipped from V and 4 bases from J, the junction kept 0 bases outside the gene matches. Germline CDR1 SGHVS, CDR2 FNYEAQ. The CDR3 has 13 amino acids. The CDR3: CASRGQGNQPQHF. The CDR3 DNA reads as TGTGCCAGCAGGGGACAGGGGAATCAGCCCCAGCATTTT. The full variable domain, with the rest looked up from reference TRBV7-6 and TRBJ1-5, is GAGVSQSPRYKVTKRGQDVALRCDPISGHVSLYWYRQALGQGPEFLTYFNYEAQQDKSGLPNDRFSAERPEGSISTLTIQRTEQRDSAMYRCASRGQGNQPQHFGDGTRLSIL.